What follows are 18 T cell receptor beta chains derived from one specimen sequenced in a study of shared clonotypes between healthy human individuals. TCRdb keeps only in-frame clones here, not all; method: immunoSEQ multiplex PCR. This table has 1.5 million to 2.5 million clones, roughly 94% appearing once. Only CD45RO-negative cells positively selected for CCR7 counted as naive CD8 cells, so terminally differentiated effector memory CD45RA+ cells were excluded. Specimen: naive CD8+ T cells sorted from blood. The source is a man aged 18 to 30 in good health.

The chain combines TRBV30 with TRBJ2-7; D not certain. Germline V lookup: CDR1 GTSNPN, CDR2 SVGIG (reference sequence). Trimming took off 2 bases at V and 2 bases at J, with 10 bases between the two ends. The CDR3 spans 13 residues. The CDR3 spells CAWSSDKPYEQYF. The CDR3, as DNA: TGTGCCTGGAGTAGCGACAAGCCCTACGAGCAGTACTTC.

The rearrangement links TRBV4-1 to TRBJ2-1; D possibly corresponds to TRBD2 (6 bases). The CDR3 loop spans 16 amino acids. The V end was cut by 1 base, the J end by 2 bases, with 12 bases between. Germline-derived CDR1 and CDR2 are MGHRA and YSYEKL. CDR3: CASSQVVTRPYNEQFF. DNA of the CDR3: TGCGCCAGCAGCCAAGTTGTGACTAGACCCTACAATGAGCAGTTCTTC.

The V gene is TRBV4-1, the J gene TRBJ2-7; D remains ambiguous. Looked up from germline, CDR1 is MGHRA and CDR2 is YSYEKL. CDR3 length equals 14 residues. The V gene lost 1 base and the J gene lost 2 bases, with 9 bases spanning the gap. The CDR3 coding sequence is TGCGCCAGCAGCCAAGTGGACGGCCCCTACGAGCAGTACTTC. Protein: CASSQVDGPYEQYF.

The V and J genes are TRBV29-1 and TRBJ2-2; no reliable D call. CDR1 is SQVTM and CDR2 is ANQGSEA in the germline V gene. Trimming took off 3 bases at V and 2 bases at J, with 7 bases between the two ends. The CDR3 contains 13 residues. The CDR3 spells CSVDSDNTGELFF. The CDR3 DNA sequence: TGCAGCGTTGACAGTGATAACACCGGGGAGCTGTTTTTT.

The chain combines TRBV6-5 with TRBJ1-5, with D unresolved. The V end was cut by 6 bases, the J end by 2 bases, with 11 bases between. Germline-derived CDR1 and CDR2 are MNHEY and SVGAGI. CDR3 length equals 14 residues. CDR3 amino acids: CASREEQGNQPQHF. CDR3 DNA: TGTGCCAGCAGGGAGGAGCAGGGCAATCAGCCCCAGCATTTT.

Turning to this clone: The sample contains more than one DNA sequence encoding this CDR3. This chain links TRBV9 with TRBJ2-5; TRBD2 matches 10 bases. V gave up 1 base and J gave up 2 bases; unmatched junction bases: 2. CDR1 is SGDLS and CDR2 is YYNGEE in the germline V gene. The CDR3 sequence is 15 residues long. The CDR3 DNA sequence: TGTGCCAGCAGCGTAAGCGGGGGGGTACAAGAGACCCAGTACTTC. It yields the protein CASSVSGGVQETQYF.

This clone was seen only once. V is TRBV27 and J is TRBJ1-5; D possibly corresponds to TRBD1 (6 bases). The V gene's germline CDR1 is MNHEY and CDR2 SMNVEV (reference sequence). The CDR3 spans 13 residues. With 6 bases removed from V and 6 bases from J, the gap between germline ends came to 12 bases. The CDR3 DNA sequence: TGTGCCAGCAGCCGGAAGGGGGGTCAGCCCCAGCATTTT. This translates into CASSRKGGQPQHF.

The rearrangement uses TRBV29-1 and TRBJ2-2; 8 nucleotides agree with TRBD2. Germline CDR1 reads SQVTM; CDR2 reads ANQGSEA. The CDR3 has 15 residues. The trim removed 4 bases at V and 0 bases at J, leaving 4 bases unmatched. The CDR3 nucleotides read TGCAGCGTTGCCCAGCGGGGGACGAACACCGGGGAGCTGTTTTTT. It translates to CSVAQRGTNTGELFF.

This clone was seen just once. V and J are TRBV19 and TRBJ2-7, with 7 bases that match TRBD1. This CDR3 spans 15 amino acids. Germline V gene data show CDR1 as LNHDA and CDR2 as SQIVND (reference sequence). The V segment lost 3 bases and the J segment 2 bases; nucleotides outside the gene matches: 7. The CDR3 sequence is CASSMGDSDTYEQYF. The CDR3 DNA follows: TGTGCCAGTAGTATGGGGGACAGCGATACCTACGAGCAGTACTTC.

The chain uses TRBV7-8 and TRBJ1-5; D is uncertain. This CDR3 is 15 amino acids long. The germline V gene encodes CDR1 SGHVS and CDR2 FQNEAQ. The ends were cut back, 6 bases at V and 5 bases at J, with 17 bases in the middle. The CDR3 loop is CASSPKEGPYQPQHF. The CDR3 nucleotides read TGTGCCAGCAGTCCAAAAGAGGGTCCTTATCAGCCCCAGCATTTT.

V usage is TRBV2 and J usage is TRBJ2-2, with 10 bases identical to TRBD2. Trimming at V came to 0 bases and at J to 6 bases, leaving 1 base not matched to a gene. CDR3 length: 15 residues. The germline V gene encodes CDR1 SNHLY and CDR2 FYNNEI. The chain's CDR3 is CASSEAAGGAGELFF. Written as DNA, the CDR3 is TGTGCCAGCAGTGAAGCAGCGGGGGGGGCCGGGGAGCTGTTTTTT.

This chain joins TRBV28 and TRBJ2-1, with 9 bases matching TRBD1. J gave up 9 bases and V 6 bases, and 6 bases lay outside the gene matches. CDR3 length equals 13 residues. The germline V gene encodes CDR1 MDHEN and CDR2 SYDVKM. In DNA, the CDR3 is TGTGCCAGCAGATTTACAGGGGGCACTGAGCAGTTCTTC. Translated: CASRFTGGTEQFF.

V usage is TRBV9 and J usage is TRBJ2-1; TRBD2 matches 10 bases. Germline lookup yields CDR1 SGDLS and CDR2 YYNGEE. The ends lost 4 bases at V and 3 bases at J; junction bases unmatched: 7. The CDR3 totals 16 residues. CDR3 bases: TGTGCCAGCAGCCCCCGGACTAGCGGCCTCTACAATGAGCAGTTCTTC. Translation: CASSPRTSGLYNEQFF.

The gene calls are TRBV10-3 and TRBJ2-7, with 11 bases that match TRBD1. Per the germline V gene, CDR1 is ENHRY and CDR2 is SYGVKD. The length of the CDR3 is 15 residues. The ends lost 3 bases at V and 6 bases at J; junction bases unmatched: 7. CDR3 DNA sequence: TGTGCCATCAGTGACGTCGGGACAGGGGGTCGCGAGCAGTACTTC. Translating it yields CAISDVGTGGREQYF.

The rearrangement uses TRBV13 and TRBJ2-1; D is possibly TRBD2 (5 bases). The germline V and J ends were trimmed by 3 bases and 3 bases, with 15 bases remaining between them. The length of the CDR3 is 16 residues. In germline, CDR1 is PRHDT, CDR2 FYEKMQ (reference sequence). The CDR3 region has the DNA TGTGCCAGCAGCTTTCCCCCCGGAGCGGTCTACAATGAGCAGTTCTTC. Translation: CASSFPPGAVYNEQFF.

J is TRBJ2-1 and V is TRBV6-6; D is perhaps TRBD2 (7 bases). Trimming removed 5 bases from V and 0 bases from J, with 11 bases in between. The germline V gene encodes CDR1 MNHNY and CDR2 SVGAGI (reference sequence). The CDR3 is made up of 15 amino acids. CDR3 nucleotide sequence: TGTGCCAGCAGTGGGGGGGCTCACTCCTACAATGAGCAGTTCTTC. Protein sequence: CASSGGAHSYNEQFF.

The chain is built from TRBV19 and TRBJ1-5; a possible D gene is TRBD1 (6 bases). Trimming shortened V by 4 bases and J by 4 bases, and 8 bases separated the two germline ends. The CDR3 contains 13 residues. The V gene's germline CDR1 is LNHDA and CDR2 SQIVND (reference sequence). The CDR3 coding sequence is TGTGCCAGTAGTAGCAGGGGAAATCAGCCCCAGCATTTT. Translation gives CASSSRGNQPQHF.

About this clone: Other nucleotide sequences in the sample specify the same CDR3. This chain uses TRBV9 with TRBJ2-5; D ambiguous. The CDR3 runs to 13 residues. With 0 bases removed from V and 3 bases from J, the gap between germline ends came to 6 bases. The germline V gene has CDR1 SGDLS and CDR2 YYNGEE. The CDR3 bases are TGTGCCAGCAGCGTAGGGAGCGAAGAGACCCAGTACTTC. Its protein is CASSVGSEETQYF.